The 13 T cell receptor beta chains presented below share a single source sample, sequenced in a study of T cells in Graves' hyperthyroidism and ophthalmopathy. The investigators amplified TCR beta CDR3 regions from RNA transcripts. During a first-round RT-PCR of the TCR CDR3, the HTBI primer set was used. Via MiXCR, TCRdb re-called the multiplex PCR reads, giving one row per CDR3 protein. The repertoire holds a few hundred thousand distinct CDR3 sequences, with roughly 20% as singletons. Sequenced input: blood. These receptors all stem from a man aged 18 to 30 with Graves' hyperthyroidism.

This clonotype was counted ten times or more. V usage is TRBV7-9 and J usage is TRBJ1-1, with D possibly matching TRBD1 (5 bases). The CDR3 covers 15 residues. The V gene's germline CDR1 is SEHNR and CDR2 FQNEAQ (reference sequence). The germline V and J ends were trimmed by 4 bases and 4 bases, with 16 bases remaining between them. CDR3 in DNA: TGTGCCAGCAGCTCTGGCAGGATGGGGGTCACTGAAGCTTTCTTT. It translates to CASSSGRMGVTEAFF.

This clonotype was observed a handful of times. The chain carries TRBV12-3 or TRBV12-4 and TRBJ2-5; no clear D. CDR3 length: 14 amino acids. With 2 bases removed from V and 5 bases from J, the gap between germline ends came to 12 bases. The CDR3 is CASSLSRSQETQYF. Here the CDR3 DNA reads TGTGCCAGCAGTTTATCGAGAAGTCAGGAGACCCAGTACTTC.

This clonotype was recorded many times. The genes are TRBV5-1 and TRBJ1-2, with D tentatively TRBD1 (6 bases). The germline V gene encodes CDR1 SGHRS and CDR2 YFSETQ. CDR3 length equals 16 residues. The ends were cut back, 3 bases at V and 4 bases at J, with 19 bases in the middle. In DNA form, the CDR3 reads TGCGCCAGCAGCTCCGGACAGAACATCGAACCCTATGGCTACACCTTC. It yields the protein CASSSGQNIEPYGYTF.

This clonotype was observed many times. CDR3 loop: CASSRDSWGESNQPQHF. Here the CDR3 DNA reads TGTGCCAGCAGTCGGGACTCGTGGGGGGAATCAAATCAGCCCCAGCATTTT. The chain recombines TRBV12-3 or TRBV12-4 with TRBJ1-5, with TRBD1 as a possible D gene (5 bases). V lost 5 bases and J lost 4, with 21 bases in between. The CDR3 runs 17 residues.

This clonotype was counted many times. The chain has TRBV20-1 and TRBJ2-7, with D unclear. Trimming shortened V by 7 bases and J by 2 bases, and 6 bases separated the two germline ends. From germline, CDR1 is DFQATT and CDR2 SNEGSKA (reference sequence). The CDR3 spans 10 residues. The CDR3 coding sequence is TGCAGTGTTCCCGCCTACGAGCAGTACTTC. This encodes CSVPAYEQYF.

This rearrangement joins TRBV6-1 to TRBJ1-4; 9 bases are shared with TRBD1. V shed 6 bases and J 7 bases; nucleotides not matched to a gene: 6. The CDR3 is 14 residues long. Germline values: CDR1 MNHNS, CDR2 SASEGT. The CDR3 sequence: CASRTGGAGEKLFF. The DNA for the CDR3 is TGTGCCAGCAGAACAGGGGGCGCGGGTGAAAAACTGTTTTTT.

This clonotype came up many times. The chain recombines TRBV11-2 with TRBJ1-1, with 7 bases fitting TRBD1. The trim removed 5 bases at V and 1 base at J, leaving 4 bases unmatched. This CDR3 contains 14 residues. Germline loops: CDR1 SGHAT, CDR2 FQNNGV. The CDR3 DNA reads TGTGCCAGCAGCCAAAGACAGGGGAACACTGAAGCTTTCTTT. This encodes CASSQRQGNTEAFF.

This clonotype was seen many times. Here the CDR3 DNA reads TGCAGTGCCCGGCCGGCTTCGGTCAATCAGCCCCAGCATTTT. This codes for CSARPASVNQPQHF. The chain couples TRBV20-1 to TRBJ1-5; D not resolved. This CDR3 comprises 14 residues. Germline lookup yields CDR1 DFQATT and CDR2 SNEGSKA (reference sequence). V was pared by 6 bases and J by 3 bases, with 15 bases between.

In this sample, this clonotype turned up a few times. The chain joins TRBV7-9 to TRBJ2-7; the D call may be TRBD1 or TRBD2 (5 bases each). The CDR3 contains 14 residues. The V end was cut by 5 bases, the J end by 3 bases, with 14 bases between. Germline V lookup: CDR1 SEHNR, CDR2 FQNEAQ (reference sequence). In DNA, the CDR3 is TGTGCCAGCAGCCGCCCCGGGGCAGTCTACGAGCAGTACTTC. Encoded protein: CASSRPGAVYEQYF.

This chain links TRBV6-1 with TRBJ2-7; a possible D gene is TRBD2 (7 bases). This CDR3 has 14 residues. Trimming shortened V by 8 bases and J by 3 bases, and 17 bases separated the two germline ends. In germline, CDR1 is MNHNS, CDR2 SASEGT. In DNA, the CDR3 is TGTGCCAGCGGGGGGGCAGGAAGACTCTACGAGCAGTACTTC. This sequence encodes CASGGAGRLYEQYF.

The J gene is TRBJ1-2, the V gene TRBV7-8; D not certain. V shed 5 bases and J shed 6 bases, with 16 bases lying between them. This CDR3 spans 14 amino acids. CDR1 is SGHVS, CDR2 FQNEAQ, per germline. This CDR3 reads CASSPLGRKNGYTF. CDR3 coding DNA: TGTGCCAGCAGCCCTCTCGGGAGGAAGAATGGCTACACCTTC. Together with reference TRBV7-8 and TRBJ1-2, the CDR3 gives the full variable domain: GAGVSQSPRYKVAKRGQDVALRCDPISGHVSLFWYQQALGQGPEFLTYFQNEAQLDKSGLPSDRFFAERPEGSVSTLKIQRTQQEDSAVYLCASSPLGRKNGYTFGSGTRLTVV.

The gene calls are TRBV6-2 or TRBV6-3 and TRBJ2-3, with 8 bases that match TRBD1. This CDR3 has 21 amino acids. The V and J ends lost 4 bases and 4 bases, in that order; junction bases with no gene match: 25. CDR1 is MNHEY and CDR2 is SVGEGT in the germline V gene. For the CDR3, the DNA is TGTGCCAGCAGTTGGGAAAGACCCCGGGACAGGAACCCCCTCGGTCCAGATACGCAGTATTTT. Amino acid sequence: CASSWERPRDRNPLGPDTQYF.

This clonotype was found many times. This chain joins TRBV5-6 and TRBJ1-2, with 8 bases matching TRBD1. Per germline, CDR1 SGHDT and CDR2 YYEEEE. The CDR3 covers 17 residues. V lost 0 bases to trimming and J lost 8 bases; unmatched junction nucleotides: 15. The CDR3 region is CASSLVTVTQGARGYTF. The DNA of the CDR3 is TGTGCCAGCAGCTTGGTCACCGTTACTCAGGGGGCGCGAGGCTACACCTTC.